This passage covers 6 T cell receptor beta chains from one sample sequenced in a study of T cell responses to AZD1222 COVID-19 vaccine (TCRdb year 2021). This specimen's time point label, interpreted: about 28 days (+/-7) after the second vaccine dose. The protocol used for the library was the immunoSEQ multiplex PCR assay. TCRdb provides this immuneACCESS table in a form limited to in-frame rearrangements. Some clones are lacking; in checked studies, under half of them reflect an unresolved V gene, and why the rest are absent is not known. The table for this sample lists more than 30,000 clones; approximately 90% of them were counted only once. 13% to 15% of the sample is held by the ten biggest clonotypes. Here the sequenced sample was peripheral blood, taken 28 days after the second AZD1222 dose. These receptors came from an adult who received the AZD1222 COVID-19 vaccine.

The chain is built from TRBV5-1 and TRBJ1-2; a weak D match, TRBD1 (6 bases). V lost 2 bases and J 0 bases, leaving 14 bases between the germline ends. The germline V gene encodes CDR1 SGHRS and CDR2 YFSETQ. The CDR3 loop spans 16 amino acids. CDR3 coding DNA: TGCGCCAGCAGCTTACGAGCAGGGGAATCTAACTATGGCTACACCTTC. It specifies CASSLRAGESNYGYTF.

The chain employs TRBV3-1 (or the pseudogene TRBV3-2) and TRBJ1-2; possible D gene TRBD1, 5 bases. CDR3 size: 15 residues. Germline CDR1 reads LGHDT; CDR2 reads YNNKEL (reference sequence). V was trimmed by 0 bases and J by 8 bases, leaving 16 bases between them. The DNA of the CDR3 is TGTGCCAGCAGCCAAGATGTAAGGGCAGGGCGCGGCTACACCTTC. This gives the protein CASSQDVRAGRGYTF.

V is TRBV5-1 and J is TRBJ2-7; D may be TRBD1 (6 bases). The germline V gene encodes CDR1 SGHRS and CDR2 YFSETQ. The ends were cut back, 4 bases at V and 3 bases at J, with 14 bases in the middle. The CDR3 consists of 14 residues. CDR3 residues: CASSQQTGNYEQYF. CDR3 nucleotide sequence: TGCGCCAGCAGCCAACAGACAGGCAACTACGAGCAGTACTTC.

This clone was observed a single time. The rearrangement uses TRBV11-3 and TRBJ2-3; D gene uncertain. Per germline, CDR1 SGHNT and CDR2 YENEEA. The CDR3 consists of 15 residues. The germline V and J ends were trimmed by 5 bases and 9 bases, with 21 bases remaining between them. The CDR3 loop reads CASSPEADTMGTQYF. The CDR3 nucleotides read TGTGCCAGCAGCCCCGAGGCCGATACAATGGGGACGCAGTATTTT.

V is TRBV6-1 and J is TRBJ1-6; D call uncertain. The germline gives CDR1 MNHNS, CDR2 SASEGT. The V gene lost 3 bases and the J gene lost 10 bases, with 10 bases spanning the gap. The CDR3 has 13 residues. The CDR3 here is CASSDTPGSPLHF. CDR3 in DNA: TGTGCCAGCAGTGACACCCCTGGCTCACCCCTCCACTTT.

The chain links TRBV6-5 to TRBJ1-1; D not certain. The V and J ends lost 2 bases and 3 bases respectively, with 10 bases between them. This CDR3 spans 14 amino acids. Germline V CDR1 and CDR2: MNHEY, SVGAGI. CDR3 residues: CASSYEGADTEAFF. DNA of the CDR3: TGTGCCAGCAGTTACGAGGGTGCGGACACTGAAGCTTTCTTT.